A single sample gave rise to the 4 T cell receptor beta chains below, sequenced in a study of T and B cells in COVID-19 patients. Multiplex PCR with BIOMED2 TRB-A/B primer pools amplified TRB rearrangements. TCRdb re-called the multiplex PCR reads through MiXCR, storing one row per CDR3 protein. This repertoire shows over 10,000 distinct CDR3 sequences, approximately 31% found once; its top ten account for approximately 30%. Blood genomic DNA input for TRB amplification was 250-500 ng. The sample taken for sequencing was blood. The source of these receptors is a human donor who had recovered from COVID-19.

This clonotype was recorded a few times. This chain joins TRBV5-4 and TRBJ2-3; 7 nucleotides match TRBD2. V lost 4 bases, J lost 2 bases, and 10 bases stayed unmatched. The germline V gene encodes CDR1 SGHNT and CDR2 YYREEE (reference sequence). The CDR3 is made up of 16 amino acids. CDR3 in DNA: TGTGCCAGCAGCCTGGGGGGGGAAATCCTCACAGATACGCAGTATTTT. It encodes CASSLGGEILTDTQYF.

The chain has TRBV20-1 and TRBJ2-5; 7 bases align to TRBD2. CDR1 and CDR2 (germline): DFQATT, SNEGSKA (reference sequence). The V gene end was trimmed by 0 bases and the J gene end by 5 bases; junction bases not matched to a gene: 6. This CDR3 spans 14 amino acids. CDR3 coding DNA: TGCAGTGCTAGAGATTTCGGCGGGAGTGAGACCCAGTACTTC. Amino acids: CSARDFGGSETQYF.

This chain connects TRBV7-6 to TRBJ1-1; D is uncertain. V lost 8 bases and J 1 base, leaving 5 bases between the germline ends. Germline CDR1 and CDR2: SGHVS and FNYEAQ. The CDR3 runs 11 residues. CDR3 in DNA: TGTGCCAGCCGTGGGAACACTGAAGCTTTCTTT. Protein sequence: CASRGNTEAFF.

This clonotype occurred a few times. The chain uses TRBV10-3 and TRBJ2-7; D perhaps matches TRBD2 (6 bases). V was clipped by 9 bases and J by 7 bases, with 16 bases between them. CDR1 is ENHRY, CDR2 SYGVKD, per germline. The CDR3 extends over 12 amino acids. The CDR3 bases are TGTGCCATGTCCCCGGGAGAGAGGGAGCAGTACTTC. Its translation is CAMSPGEREQYF.